This TCR beta chain was recorded in a study of T cell responses to AZD1222 COVID-19 vaccine. The J segment lost 2 bases and the V segment lost 2 bases, leaving 6 bases of the junction unmatched. The CDR3 runs 16 residues. Germline V gene lookup returns CDR1 MRHNA and CDR2 SNTAGT. Clones were sequenced by immunoSEQ multiplex PCR, and TCRdb holds only the in-frame ones, with some missing. The sample records about 160,000 clones, around 87% being singletons. This TCR derives from an adult in good health. The rearrangement links TRBV6-4 to TRBJ2-3, with 8 bases lining up with TRBD1. This material consisted of peripheral blood, taken on day 0 of AZD1222 vaccination. CDR3 sequence: CASSDGQGHPTDTQYF. In DNA form, the CDR3 reads TGTGCCAGCAGTGACGGACAGGGCCACCCCACAGATACGCAGTATTTT.